This T cell receptor beta chain was sequenced during a study of sequential checkpoint blockade in melanoma. About the study: Randomization was 1:1 between first-line nivolumab→ipilimumab and ipilimumab→nivolumab. Maintenance nivolumab came after either treatment sequence.

The germline V gene encodes CDR1 LNHDA and CDR2 SQIVND (reference sequence). The CDR3 extends over 16 amino acids. The germline V and J ends were trimmed by 3 bases and 1 base, with 15 bases remaining between them. Described treatment: randomized to nivolumab then ipilimumab (arm A) or the reverse (arm B). None of the patients previously received DNA-damaging chemotherapy. PBMC sorting kept live CD3+CD8+ cells without CD19 or CD56. Data came from immunoSEQ multiplex PCR; TCRdb stores just in-frame clones and leaves some out. The data hold under 45,000 clones, with roughly 86% observed a single time. This clone was seen a single time.

The source was CD8+ T cells sorted from blood (inferred from file names), collected from a patient given nivolumab and ipilimumab in sequence. The TCR originated in a human donor with melanoma. The chain is built from TRBV19 and TRBJ1-2; D uncertain. Here the CDR3 reads CASSIIYTDINYGYTF. DNA of the CDR3: TGTGCCAGTAGTATTATTTACACCGACATTAACTATGGCTACACCTTC.